This TCR beta chain was found in a study of shared clonotypes between healthy human individuals. Overall study: Each donor contributed plates that comprised three CD4 naive, three CD4 memory, two CD8 naive and one CD8 memory. Study results and caveats: Naive subsets usually exceeded memory subsets in estimated richness.

Germline-derived CDR1 and CDR2 are MGHRA and YSYEKL. This CDR3 spans 16 amino acids. V was cut by 0 bases and J by 4 bases, with 13 bases left in between. Nashville, Tennessee was home to all donors, who were Caucasian adults. CD8 memory merged CD45RO+ with CCR7-negative CD45RA+ TemRA cells. Using immunoSEQ multiplex PCR, the repertoire was profiled, and TCRdb retains in-frame clones only, with some absent. The sample holds 550,000 to 800,000 clones, less than 95% seen once. Regarding this clone: The antigen remains undetermined.

The V and J genes are TRBV4-1 and TRBJ2-1; tentative D call: TRBD1 (6 bases). The sequencing input was memory CD8+ T cells from PBMCs. Subset here: CD45RO+ cells pooled with CCR7-negative TemRA cells. The TCR was taken from a man aged 18 to 29 in good health. Some clones in this sample may be carry-over from other donors' samples. CDR3 sequence (DNA): TGCGCCAGCAGCCAAGATGGACAGCGGTATTACAATGAGCAGTTCTTC. This encodes CASSQDGQRYYNEQFF.